The source of this T cell receptor (beta chain) is a study of T cell responses to AZD1222 COVID-19 vaccine. Study-level results: The study reported that nearly half of spike-specific TCRs target unmutated variant regions.

CDR1 and CDR2 from the germline V gene are SGHRS and YFSETQ. The CDR3 has 13 amino acids. V dropped 1 base and J dropped 1 base, with 5 bases sitting between them. Investigators merged groups given second doses at roughly 4 or roughly 12 weeks. With regard to this clone: Its antigen is as yet unknown.

Here immunoSEQ multiplex PCR was the method, and the copy in TCRdb shows in-frame clones only, minus some. The sample lists some 120,000 clones, roughly 82% occurring once. Sequenced material: peripheral blood, taken 28 days after the second AZD1222 dose. The sequence was collected from an adult who received the AZD1222 COVID-19 vaccine. The chain couples TRBV5-1 to TRBJ1-1; D uncertain. The CDR3 spells CASSLPWNTEAFF. CDR3 nucleotide sequence: TGCGCCAGCAGCTTGCCGTGGAACACTGAAGCTTTCTTT.